This is a list of T cell receptor beta chains from one sample in a study of T cell repertoires in cytomegalovirus infection. The antigens of these receptors remain unknown. Using its own MiXCR run on the reads, TCRdb lists one record per CDR3 protein. The sample includes 80,000 or so distinct CDR3 sequences, about 40% of them seen just once. The source material was CD8+ T cells from cultured PBMCs, sampled from culture after CMV antigen stimulation. The receptors stem from a human donor in good health (CMV status not recorded). Some clones in this sample may be carry-over from other donors' samples. The CDR3 runs from the conserved cysteine through the conserved F or W. Each record gives: V gene, clone size, J gene, D gene, CDR3 DNA, CDR3 protein. The D gene is left open where the match is weak. Clone size is not always given. Where it is, it says once, few, many or a class for expanded clones.

V gene: TRBV20-1
clone size: NA
J gene: TRBJ2-7
D gene: TRBD2
CDR3 DNA: TGCAGTGCTACCCCGAGGACTAGCGGTACCTACGAGCAGTACTTC
CDR3 protein: CSATPRTSGTYEQYF

V gene: TRBV7-9
clone size: many
J gene: TRBJ2-7
D gene: NA
CDR3 DNA: TGTGCCAGCAGCTTAGTCTTTCCCGGGAGTGAGCAGTACTTC
CDR3 protein: CASSLVFPGSEQYF

V gene: TRBV7-9
clone size: NA
J gene: TRBJ1-2
D gene: NA
CDR3 DNA: TGTGCCAGCATCCAGGGATCCCGCATCGGTGGCTACACCTTC
CDR3 protein: CASIQGSRIGGYTF

V gene: TRBV7-2
clone size: NA
J gene: TRBJ1-1
D gene: NA
CDR3 DNA: TGTGCCAGCAGCGCCAGGGGAGATCAGACTGAAGCTTTCTTT
CDR3 protein: CASSARGDQTEAFF

V gene: TRBV7-2
clone size: NA
J gene: TRBJ2-1
D gene: TRBD1
CDR3 DNA: TGTGCCAGCAGCCCTGGGACAGGGTGGTATGAGCAGTTCTTC
CDR3 protein: CASSPGTGWYEQFF

V gene: TRBV7-4
clone size: NA
J gene: TRBJ2-7
D gene: TRBD2
CDR3 DNA: TGTGCCAGCCATCCGGGAGGCGGCTCCTACGAGCAGTACTTC
CDR3 protein: CASHPGGGSYEQYF

V gene: TRBV6-1
clone size: NA
J gene: TRBJ2-2
D gene: TRBD2
CDR3 DNA: TGTGCCAGCAGTTACGGGGGGGAGACCGGGGAGCTGTTTTTT
CDR3 protein: CASSYGGETGELFF

V gene: TRBV5-1
clone size: NA
J gene: TRBJ2-2
D gene: TRBD1
CDR3 DNA: TGCGCCAGCAGCTTGGTAAAGGGACAGTACACCGGGGAGCTGTTTTTT
CDR3 protein: CASSLVKGQYTGELFF

V gene: TRBV6-1
clone size: few
J gene: TRBJ1-1
D gene: NA
CDR3 DNA: TGTGCCAGCAGTGAAGGGACGTCCACTGAAGCTTTCTTT
CDR3 protein: CASSEGTSTEAFF

V gene: TRBV20-1
clone size: few
J gene: TRBJ2-2
D gene: TRBD1
CDR3 DNA: TGCAGTGCTAGAGATACCCACAGGGGGGACACCGGGGAGCTGTTTTTT
CDR3 protein: CSARDTHRGDTGELFF

V gene: TRBV6-1
clone size: NA
J gene: TRBJ2-7
D gene: TRBD1
CDR3 DNA: TGTGCCAGCATTCCTTCAGGGGGCGAGCAGTACTTC
CDR3 protein: CASIPSGGEQYF

V gene: TRBV12-5
clone size: few
J gene: TRBJ2-1
D gene: NA
CDR3 DNA: TGTGCTAGTGGCTCTCTCGGGACACTCAATGAGCAGTTCTTC
CDR3 protein: CASGSLGTLNEQFF

V gene: TRBV6-2/TRBV6-3
clone size: NA
J gene: TRBJ1-1
D gene: TRBD1
CDR3 DNA: TGTGCCAGCAGTTCCCGGACCACAGGGGATAATGAAGCTTTCTTT
CDR3 protein: CASSSRTTGDNEAFF

V gene: TRBV10-3
clone size: few
J gene: TRBJ1-1
D gene: NA
CDR3 DNA: TGTGCCGTTTCGATGAACACTGAAGCTTTCTTT
CDR3 protein: CAVSMNTEAFF

V gene: TRBV4-2
clone size: NA
J gene: TRBJ2-7
D gene: TRBD1
CDR3 DNA: TGTGCCAGCAGCCAAGTCGGGGGACAGGGGACTTCCTACGAGCAGTACTTC
CDR3 protein: CASSQVGGQGTSYEQYF

V gene: TRBV7-9
clone size: NA
J gene: TRBJ2-1
D gene: NA
CDR3 DNA: TGTGCCAGCAGCGGGGGGAGTGAGCAGTTCTTC
CDR3 protein: CASSGGSEQFF

V gene: TRBV4-1
clone size: few
J gene: TRBJ2-2
D gene: NA
CDR3 DNA: TGCGCCAGCAGCCAATTAATCCCTACTACGAACGGGGAGCTGTTTTTT
CDR3 protein: CASSQLIPTTNGELFF

V gene: TRBV6-5
clone size: few
J gene: TRBJ2-3
D gene: NA
CDR3 DNA: TGTGCCAGCAGTTACTCTGGGGGCCGAGGGGATACGCAGTATTTT
CDR3 protein: CASSYSGGRGDTQYF

V gene: TRBV27
clone size: few
J gene: TRBJ2-3
D gene: NA
CDR3 DNA: TGTGCCAGCAGGAAAAGCTTAGATACGCAGTATTTT
CDR3 protein: CASRKSLDTQYF

V gene: TRBV7-6
clone size: NA
J gene: TRBJ1-1
D gene: NA
CDR3 DNA: TGTGCCAGCCAGGGCATGAACACTGAAGCTTTCTTT
CDR3 protein: CASQGMNTEAFF

V gene: TRBV7-4
clone size: NA
J gene: TRBJ2-1
D gene: NA
CDR3 DNA: TGTGCCAGCAGCGGGCAGGCGGGAAGCTCCTACAATGAGCAGTTCTTC
CDR3 protein: CASSGQAGSSYNEQFF

V gene: TRBV14
clone size: NA
J gene: TRBJ1-6
D gene: NA
CDR3 DNA: TGTGCCAGCAGCCAAGAGTCCAGGACCGTCTCCAACTCACCCCTCCACTTT
CDR3 protein: CASSQESRTVSNSPLHF

V gene: TRBV7-6
clone size: NA
J gene: TRBJ2-7
D gene: NA
CDR3 DNA: TGTGCCACCTACAGGCTAGGGGACTTCTACGAGCAGTACTTC
CDR3 protein: CATYRLGDFYEQYF

V gene: TRBV6-2/TRBV6-3
clone size: NA
J gene: TRBJ1-2
D gene: NA
CDR3 DNA: TGTGCCAGCAGTTACGCCAGTCAGGGGAAAAGAGACTATGGCTACACCTTC
CDR3 protein: CASSYASQGKRDYGYTF

V gene: TRBV20-1
clone size: NA
J gene: TRBJ1-6
D gene: NA
CDR3 DNA: TGCAGTGCTAGCGGGATTGGATCCCTCCACTTT
CDR3 protein: CSASGIGSLHF

V gene: TRBV4-3
clone size: NA
J gene: TRBJ1-2
D gene: NA
CDR3 DNA: TGCGCCAGCAGCCAAGCGGCGGGGGAGACCTATGGCTACACCTTC
CDR3 protein: CASSQAAGETYGYTF

V gene: TRBV4-1
clone size: few
J gene: TRBJ2-7
D gene: NA
CDR3 DNA: TGCGCCAGCAGCCAAGGTAGCGAAATTCTTTCGGGAACCTACGAGCAGTACTTC
CDR3 protein: CASSQGSEILSGTYEQYF

V gene: TRBV7-9
clone size: NA
J gene: TRBJ2-7
D gene: TRBD1
CDR3 DNA: TGTGCCAGCAGCTCCCGGGACAGGACCCCTAGGGAGCAGTACTTC
CDR3 protein: CASSSRDRTPREQYF

V gene: TRBV7-2
clone size: many
J gene: TRBJ2-7
D gene: TRBD2
CDR3 DNA: TGTGCCAGCAGCTCGGGACTAGCGGGGGGGTACGAGCAGTACTTC
CDR3 protein: CASSSGLAGGYEQYF

V gene: TRBV29-1
clone size: many
J gene: TRBJ2-1
D gene: NA
CDR3 DNA: TGCAGCGTTGAAGGCCAGTACAGGGGGGGTGAGCAGTTCTTC
CDR3 protein: CSVEGQYRGGEQFF

V gene: TRBV19
clone size: NA
J gene: TRBJ1-5
D gene: TRBD1
CDR3 DNA: TGTGCCAGTAGTGACCGGGACAGGGGGCCGGCAATCGGTCAGCCCCAGCATTTT
CDR3 protein: CASSDRDRGPAIGQPQHF

V gene: TRBV5-6
clone size: few
J gene: TRBJ2-7
D gene: NA
CDR3 DNA: TGTGCCAGCAGCTCCGAGGACAGTCCTTACTACGAGCAGTACTTC
CDR3 protein: CASSSEDSPYYEQYF

V gene: TRBV12-3/TRBV12-4
clone size: few
J gene: TRBJ1-1
D gene: TRBD1
CDR3 DNA: TGTGCCAGCAGTTTCTTTGTGGACAGGAACTCTTACACTGAAGCTTTCTTT
CDR3 protein: CASSFFVDRNSYTEAFF

V gene: TRBV7-6
clone size: few
J gene: TRBJ2-3
D gene: NA
CDR3 DNA: TGTGCCAGCATGGAGACAGATACGCAGTATTTT
CDR3 protein: CASMETDTQYF

V gene: TRBV19
clone size: NA
J gene: TRBJ1-2
D gene: NA
CDR3 DNA: TGTGCCAGTAGTCCCGGGGCTACAGCTAACTATGGCTACACCTTC
CDR3 protein: CASSPGATANYGYTF